Below are 3 T cell receptor beta chains sequenced from a single sample in a study of radiotherapy plus CTLA-4 blockade in lung cancer. The data were produced by immunoSEQ multiplex PCR, yet TCRdb's version contains in-frame clones alone and is incomplete. The data contain roughly 55,000 clones, under 75% of them singletons. This sample comprised peripheral blood, obtained from a patient treated with radiotherapy plus ipilimumab. Every receptor here comes from a human donor with non-small cell lung cancer whose response to radiotherapy plus ipilimumab could not be evaluated.

The rearrangement uses TRBV4-3 and TRBJ1-2; D is possibly TRBD1 (5 bases). V was cut by 0 bases and J by 5 bases, with 16 bases left in between. Per the germline V gene, CDR1 is LGHNA and CDR2 is YSLEER. This CDR3 contains 16 residues. The CDR3 sequence is CASSQDLLGGFYGYTF. The CDR3 DNA sequence: TGCGCCAGCAGCCAAGATTTGTTGGGGGGATTTTATGGCTACACCTTC.

The chain recombines TRBV4-3 with TRBJ2-1, with TRBD2 as a possible D gene (5 bases). The V and J ends lost 2 bases and 3 bases respectively, with 11 bases between them. The CDR3 is 15 amino acids. Germline V lookup: CDR1 LGHNA, CDR2 YSLEER. In nucleotides, the CDR3 is TGCGCCAGCAGCCAAAGGGAGAATTACTACAATGAGCAGTTCTTC. As protein: CASSQRENYYNEQFF.

The J gene is TRBJ2-7, the V gene TRBV18, with D tentatively TRBD2 (6 bases). Germline CDR1 KGHSH, CDR2 LQKENI. The germline V and J ends were trimmed by 2 bases and 6 bases, with 11 bases remaining between them. The CDR3 loop spans 13 amino acids. CDR3 protein: CASSPAGKGEQYF. The CDR3, as DNA: TGTGCCAGCTCACCAGCGGGGAAAGGCGAGCAGTACTTC.